These T cell receptor beta chains were read from a single sample in a study of blood T cell repertoires in COVID-19. TCRdb keeps only in-frame clones here, not all; method: immunoSEQ multiplex PCR. Of about 400,000 clones listed, roughly nine tenths are singletons. The source material was PBMCs or T cells enriched from blood (not recorded which). These receptor sequences come from a woman aged 25 to 39 who had recovered from COVID-19. CDR3s include the opening cysteine and the closing phenylalanine or tryptophan. A D gene is named only where the DNA matches it firmly. Some rows mark clone size as missing; the rest say once, few, many or name a class of expanded clone.

abundance: -
j_gene: TRBJ1-1
v_gene: TRBV3-1/TRBV3-2
d_gene: -
CDR3nt: TGTGCCAGCAGCCCCCAGACAGGGAACACTGAAGCTTTCTTT
CDR3aa: CASSPQTGNTEAFF

abundance: once
j_gene: TRBJ2-7
v_gene: TRBV27
d_gene: TRBD1
CDR3nt: TGTGCCAGCAGTTTTCTGGGACAGGGCGCCTACGAGCAGTACTTC
CDR3aa: CASSFLGQGAYEQYF

abundance: -
j_gene: TRBJ2-1
v_gene: TRBV19
d_gene: -
CDR3nt: TGTGCCAGTAGTATTTGGGGGGGCCGGAACAATGAGCAGTTCTTC
CDR3aa: CASSIWGGRNNEQFF

abundance: -
j_gene: TRBJ2-1
v_gene: TRBV7-9
d_gene: TRBD2
CDR3nt: TGTGCCAGCAGCTTCCTAGGGACTAGCGGGTACAATGAGCAGTTCTTC
CDR3aa: CASSFLGTSGYNEQFF

abundance: -
j_gene: TRBJ1-2
v_gene: TRBV25-1
d_gene: -
CDR3nt: TGTGCCAGCAGTGGCGATGGCTACACCTTC
CDR3aa: CASSGDGYTF

abundance: -
j_gene: TRBJ2-7
v_gene: TRBV7-2
d_gene: TRBD2
CDR3nt: TGTGCCAGCAGCCCGCGGGGGGGCGGCTGGGACGAGCAGTACTTC
CDR3aa: CASSPRGGGWDEQYF

abundance: -
j_gene: TRBJ1-2
v_gene: TRBV15
d_gene: -
CDR3nt: TGTGCCACCAGCAGAGTTGGACAGTTATATGGCTACACCTTC
CDR3aa: CATSRVGQLYGYTF

abundance: once
j_gene: TRBJ1-2
v_gene: TRBV7-2
d_gene: -
CDR3nt: TGTGCCAGCAGCTCAGCCCTTAACTATGGCTACACCTTC
CDR3aa: CASSSALNYGYTF

abundance: once
j_gene: TRBJ2-1
v_gene: TRBV5-6
d_gene: -
CDR3nt: TGTGCCAGCAGCGTCTTAGTCGGCGGGGCAGATGAGCAGTTCTTC
CDR3aa: CASSVLVGGADEQFF

abundance: -
j_gene: TRBJ2-2
v_gene: TRBV11-3
d_gene: TRBD1
CDR3nt: TGTGCCAGCAGCTCCTTCGACAGGGTCCCCGGGGAGCTGTTTTTT
CDR3aa: CASSSFDRVPGELFF

abundance: -
j_gene: TRBJ2-1
v_gene: TRBV18
d_gene: -
CDR3nt: TGTGCCAGCTCACCACCGGCGACAGCAACTTACAATGAGCAGTTCTTC
CDR3aa: CASSPPATATYNEQFF

abundance: -
j_gene: TRBJ1-2
v_gene: TRBV9
d_gene: -
CDR3nt: TGTGCCAGCAGCGTAGATGGACAGCGTTTGGGGGGCTACACCTTC
CDR3aa: CASSVDGQRLGGYTF

abundance: -
j_gene: TRBJ2-3
v_gene: TRBV7-6
d_gene: -
CDR3nt: TGTGCCAGCAGCTTAGCGCCGGGGTCGGCCGCTAGCACAGATACGCAGTATTTT
CDR3aa: CASSLAPGSAASTDTQYF

abundance: -
j_gene: TRBJ2-3
v_gene: TRBV5-1
d_gene: TRBD1
CDR3nt: TGCGCCAGTCGGACAGGAAAGAGCACAGATACGCAGTATTTT
CDR3aa: CASRTGKSTDTQYF

abundance: -
j_gene: TRBJ1-1
v_gene: TRBV2
d_gene: -
CDR3nt: TGTGCCAGCAGTCTACAGGGTCCTAGCACTGAAGCTTTCTTT
CDR3aa: CASSLQGPSTEAFF

abundance: -
j_gene: TRBJ1-5
v_gene: TRBV9
d_gene: -
CDR3nt: TGTGCCAGCAGCGCGGACCCTGCGGGGATAGCCCAGCATTTT
CDR3aa: CASSADPAGIAQHF

abundance: -
j_gene: TRBJ1-1
v_gene: TRBV3-1/TRBV3-2
d_gene: -
CDR3nt: TGTGCCAGCAGCCAAGTGGGAGGGTCTGGAGGAGCTTTCTTT
CDR3aa: CASSQVGGSGGAFF

abundance: -
j_gene: TRBJ2-1
v_gene: TRBV4-1
d_gene: -
CDR3nt: TGCGCCAGCAGCCACCCTATCCTTTACAATGAGCAGTTCTTC
CDR3aa: CASSHPILYNEQFF

abundance: -
j_gene: TRBJ1-4
v_gene: TRBV28
d_gene: -
CDR3nt: TGTGCCAGCAGTTTAAGGTTGGAGGAAAAACTGTTTTTT
CDR3aa: CASSLRLEEKLFF

abundance: once
j_gene: TRBJ1-1
v_gene: TRBV5-1
d_gene: -
CDR3nt: TGCGCCAGCACCGCCGCCCAGGGATATAACACTGAAGCTTTCTTT
CDR3aa: CASTAAQGYNTEAFF

abundance: -
j_gene: TRBJ2-2
v_gene: TRBV5-1
d_gene: -
CDR3nt: TGCGCCAGCAGCTTGTATGAGGCCCAAAACACCGGGGAGCTGTTTTTT
CDR3aa: CASSLYEAQNTGELFF

abundance: -
j_gene: TRBJ1-4
v_gene: TRBV27
d_gene: TRBD1
CDR3nt: TGTGCCAGCAGTAGAACAGGGGGGAATGAAAAACTGTTTTTT
CDR3aa: CASSRTGGNEKLFF

abundance: once
j_gene: TRBJ1-1
v_gene: TRBV5-8
d_gene: -
CDR3nt: TGTGCCAGCAGTTGGAGTAGGAACACTGAAGCTTTCTTT
CDR3aa: CASSWSRNTEAFF

abundance: -
j_gene: TRBJ2-7
v_gene: TRBV29-1
d_gene: TRBD2
CDR3nt: TGCAGCGCCGCACTAGCGGGAGGGTACGAGCAGTACTTC
CDR3aa: CSAALAGGYEQYF

abundance: -
j_gene: TRBJ1-1
v_gene: TRBV16
d_gene: -
CDR3nt: TGTGCCAGCAGCCAAGTCAGTGAGAACACTGAAGCTTTCTTT
CDR3aa: CASSQVSENTEAFF

abundance: -
j_gene: TRBJ1-1
v_gene: TRBV30
d_gene: -
CDR3nt: TGTGCCTGGAGTGGGCAGGGTAACACTGAAGCTTTCTTT
CDR3aa: CAWSGQGNTEAFF

abundance: -
j_gene: TRBJ2-7
v_gene: TRBV2
d_gene: TRBD1
CDR3nt: TGTGCCAGCGGATGGGACAGCTCCTACGAGCAGTACTTC
CDR3aa: CASGWDSSYEQYF

abundance: -
j_gene: TRBJ2-1
v_gene: TRBV24-1
d_gene: TRBD2
CDR3nt: TGTGCCACCAGTGACATGACGGCTCCCGGGACTAGCGGGAGGGCCGGATACAATGAGCAGTTCTTC
CDR3aa: CATSDMTAPGTSGRAGYNEQFF

abundance: -
j_gene: TRBJ2-2
v_gene: TRBV24-1
d_gene: -
CDR3nt: TGTGCCACCAGCGGCACTACAGGGTTGAACACCGGGGAGCTGTTTTTT
CDR3aa: CATSGTTGLNTGELFF

abundance: -
j_gene: TRBJ2-1
v_gene: TRBV18
d_gene: TRBD2
CDR3nt: TGTGCCAGCTCACCAAGACTAGCCAATGAGCAGTTCTTC
CDR3aa: CASSPRLANEQFF

abundance: -
j_gene: TRBJ2-1
v_gene: TRBV5-1
d_gene: -
CDR3nt: TGCGCCAGCAGCTCAGGGACTGCCGGCGATGAGCAGTTCTTC
CDR3aa: CASSSGTAGDEQFF